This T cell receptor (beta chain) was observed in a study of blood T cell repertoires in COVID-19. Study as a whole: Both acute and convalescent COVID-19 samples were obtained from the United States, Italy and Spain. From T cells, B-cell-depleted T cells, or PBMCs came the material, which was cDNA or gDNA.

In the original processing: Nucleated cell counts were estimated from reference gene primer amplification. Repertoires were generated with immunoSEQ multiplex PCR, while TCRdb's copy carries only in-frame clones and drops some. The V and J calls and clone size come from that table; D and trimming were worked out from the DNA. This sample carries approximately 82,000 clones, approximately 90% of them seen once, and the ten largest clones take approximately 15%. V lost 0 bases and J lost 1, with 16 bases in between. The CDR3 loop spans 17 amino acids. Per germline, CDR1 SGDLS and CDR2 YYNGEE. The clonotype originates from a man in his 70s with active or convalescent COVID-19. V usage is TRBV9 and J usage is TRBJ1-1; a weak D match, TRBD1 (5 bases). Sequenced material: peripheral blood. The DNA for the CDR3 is TGTGCCAGCAGCGTAGGGTTATTGGGGCAGAGGAACACTGAAGCTTTCTTT. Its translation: CASSVGLLGQRNTEAFF.